The T cell receptor (beta chain) under discussion was sequenced for a study of blood T cells in healthy people across ages (dated by TCRdb to between 2014 and 2017). Study-level background: Template switching captured roughly one uniquely barcoded TCR beta cDNA molecule per two T cells in model experiments. To avoid experimental bias, donors of different ages were distributed randomly across sequencing lanes. Using the same blood draw, the study looked at two additional independent replicas of 1 million unique cDNA reads for two donors, one aged 18 to 30 and the other aged 80 or older. Donors were grouped into four age groups: young (average roughly 16 years), middle-aged (around 39), aged (approximately 67) and long-lived (over 80). Using deep sequencing normalized with unique cDNA molecular identifiers, the study measured how TCR beta repertoire diversity changes with age. Overall results and qualifications from the work: Compared with the aged group, more naive CD4+ T cells, fewer expanded clones and increased TCR diversity were shown by the long-lived group, suggesting age selection. Total diversity estimates from one million sequenced T cells were considered lower bounds and underestimates. Donor CMV infection status was unknown, potentially confounding age-related changes in expanded clonotypes. Observed TCR beta diversity per million T cells fell roughly linearly with age, and a significant reduction was already apparent by age roughly 40. There was a strong correlation between observed TCR beta diversity and the percentage of naive T cells measured by flow cytometry. Conclusive comparison of naive and antigen-experienced compartments was prevented by the profiling of bulk unsorted PBMCs.

Preparation of the library involved 5' RACE. The run used an Illumina HiSeq 2500. A second PCR of 7 to 11 cycles was performed with a sample-barcoded 5' primer and a J-beta primer mix. Each TCR beta cDNA molecule received a unique molecular identifier from a template-switch 5' adaptor carrying 12 random nucleotides. At least 2.5 million CDR3-containing paired-end reads were obtained from each sample. First-strand cDNA was synthesized from all RNA with the Mint cDNA synthesis kit, primed by a TRBC-specific oligonucleotide. Following uracil-DNA glycosylase treatment, a first 18-cycle PCR with universal primers M1SS and BC2_uni_R was performed on all cDNA. In the original analysis: Each sample was normalized by randomly selecting 1 million high-quality reads, each carrying a distinct molecular identifier. Instead of being binned into consensus sequences, reads with shared molecular identifiers were discarded. CDR3 identification, clonotype clustering and error correction used MiTCR with a Q25 quality threshold and the strictest error-elimination algorithm. A nonparametric unseen species model with Euler transformation was used to estimate a lower bound on total TCR beta diversity. In-frame beta chains were kept once TCRdb had trimmed the public reads at Q25 with fastp and called clones with MiXCR. Each record represents a unique CDR3 protein, reported with the most common genes and DNA among its rows. TCRdb, rather than the study authors, made the V and J calls. The sample records 1 million or so distinct CDR3 sequences, 40% to 45% of which are singletons. Of the sample, about 19% is held by the ten largest clones.

The germline V gene encodes CDR1 SGHTA and CDR2 FQGNSA. The CDR3 starts with the cysteine, ends with the phenylalanine, and has 14 residues. Just CDR3 DNA is preserved here, 42 bases in frame from base 1. V and J are trimmed by 5 bases and 7 bases, and the gene matches miss 10 bases of the junction. The roughly 39 donors, aged about 6 to 90 years, were systemically healthy Caucasian individuals from Russia. Approximately 9 milliliters of peripheral blood were collected from each donor into EDTA-treated Vacutainer tubes. Ficoll-Paque density-gradient centrifugation was used to isolate PBMCs, with at least 6.5 million per sample. Total RNA was extracted from PBMCs with Trizol reagent, with at least 5.5 micrograms obtained per sample. For every donor, flow cytometry on a PBMC aliquot measured the percentage of naive CD45RAhigh/CD27high T cells. Turning to this clonotype: Its antigen is unknown. No much larger clone exists at a distance of one base, and base qualities are not known.

This receptor was identified in a woman aged 55-75 years in good health. The V and J segments used are TRBV7-2 and TRBJ2-7, and TRBD2 matches 8 of the central bases. The sequenced sample was blood. The CDR3 reads as follows: CASSPQTGGGEQYF. Here is the DNA: TGTGCCAGCAGCCCCCAGACGGGAGGGGGTGAGCAGTACTTC.